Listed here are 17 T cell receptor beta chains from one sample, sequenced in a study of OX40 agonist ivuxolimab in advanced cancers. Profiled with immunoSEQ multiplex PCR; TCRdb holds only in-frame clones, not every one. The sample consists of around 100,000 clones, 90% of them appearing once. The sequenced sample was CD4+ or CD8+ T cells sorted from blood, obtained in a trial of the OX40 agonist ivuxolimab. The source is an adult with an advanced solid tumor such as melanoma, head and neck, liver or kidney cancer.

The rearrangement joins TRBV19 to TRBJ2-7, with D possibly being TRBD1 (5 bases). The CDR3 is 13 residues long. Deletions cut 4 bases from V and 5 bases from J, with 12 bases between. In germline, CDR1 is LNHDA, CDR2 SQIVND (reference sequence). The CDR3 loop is CASSTEEGDEQYF. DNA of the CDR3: TGTGCCAGTAGTACCGAGGAAGGGGACGAGCAGTACTTC.

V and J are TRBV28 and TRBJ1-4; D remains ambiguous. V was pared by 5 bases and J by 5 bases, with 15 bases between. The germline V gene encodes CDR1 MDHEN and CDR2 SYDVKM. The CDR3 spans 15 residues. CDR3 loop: CASSPLGEPNEKLFF. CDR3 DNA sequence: TGTGCCAGCAGTCCCCTAGGCGAACCGAATGAAAAACTGTTTTTT.

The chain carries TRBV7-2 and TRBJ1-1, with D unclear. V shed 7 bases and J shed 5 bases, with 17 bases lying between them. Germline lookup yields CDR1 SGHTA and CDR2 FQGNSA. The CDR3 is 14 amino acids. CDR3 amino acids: CASNLILGKTEAFF. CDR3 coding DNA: TGTGCCAGCAACTTGATACTAGGGAAGACTGAAGCTTTCTTT.

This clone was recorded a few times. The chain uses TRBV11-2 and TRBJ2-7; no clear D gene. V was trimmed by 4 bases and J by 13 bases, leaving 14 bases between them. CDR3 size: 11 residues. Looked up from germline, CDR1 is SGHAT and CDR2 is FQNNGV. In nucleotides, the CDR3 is TGTGCCAGCAGCTCCTCCTTGGTGGGTTACTTC. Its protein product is CASSSSLVGYF. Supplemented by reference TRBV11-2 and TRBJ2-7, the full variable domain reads EAGVAQSPRYKIIEKRQSVAFWCNPISGHATLYWYQQILGQGPKLLIQFQNNGVVDDSQLPKDRFSAERLKGVDSTLKIQPAKLEDSAVYLCASSSSLVGYFGPGTRLTVT.

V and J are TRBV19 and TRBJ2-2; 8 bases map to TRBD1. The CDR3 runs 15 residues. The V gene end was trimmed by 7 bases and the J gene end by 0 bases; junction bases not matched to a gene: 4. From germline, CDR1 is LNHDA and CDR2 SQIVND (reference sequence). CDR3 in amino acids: CASTRTGTNTGELFF. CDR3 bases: TGTGCCAGTACCAGGACAGGGACGAACACCGGGGAGCTGTTTTTT.

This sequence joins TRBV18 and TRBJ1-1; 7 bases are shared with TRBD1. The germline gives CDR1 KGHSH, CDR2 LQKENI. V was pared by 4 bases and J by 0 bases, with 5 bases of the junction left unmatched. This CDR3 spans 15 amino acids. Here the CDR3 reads CASSLGTAMNTEAFF. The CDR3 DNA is TGTGCCAGCTCACTCGGGACAGCAATGAACACTGAAGCTTTCTTT.

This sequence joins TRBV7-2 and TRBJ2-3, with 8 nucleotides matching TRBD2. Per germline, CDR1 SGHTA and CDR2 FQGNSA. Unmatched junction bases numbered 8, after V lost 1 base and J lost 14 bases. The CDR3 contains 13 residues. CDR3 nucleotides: TGTGCCAGCAGCTTAGGGGCCGGGACTAGATGGTATTTT. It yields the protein CASSLGAGTRWYF.

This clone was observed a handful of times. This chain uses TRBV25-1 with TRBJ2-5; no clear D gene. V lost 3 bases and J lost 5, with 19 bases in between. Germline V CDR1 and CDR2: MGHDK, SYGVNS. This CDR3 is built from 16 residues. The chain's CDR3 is CASSDPTTPGYETQYF. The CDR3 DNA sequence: TGTGCCAGCAGTGACCCCACGACGCCAGGATACGAGACCCAGTACTTC.

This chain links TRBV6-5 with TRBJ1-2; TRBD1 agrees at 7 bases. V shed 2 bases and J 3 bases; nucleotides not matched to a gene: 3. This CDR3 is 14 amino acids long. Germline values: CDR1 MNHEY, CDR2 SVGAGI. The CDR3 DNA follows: TGTGCCAGCAGTTACATTGACAGGGACTATGGCTACACCTTC. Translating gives CASSYIDRDYGYTF.

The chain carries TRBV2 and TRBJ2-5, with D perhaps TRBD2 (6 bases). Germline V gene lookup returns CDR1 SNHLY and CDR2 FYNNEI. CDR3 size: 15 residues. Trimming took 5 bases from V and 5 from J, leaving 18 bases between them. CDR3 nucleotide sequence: TGTGCCAGCAGTCCGGGACTCTCCCTGCGGGAGACCCAGTACTTC. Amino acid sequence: CASSPGLSLRETQYF.

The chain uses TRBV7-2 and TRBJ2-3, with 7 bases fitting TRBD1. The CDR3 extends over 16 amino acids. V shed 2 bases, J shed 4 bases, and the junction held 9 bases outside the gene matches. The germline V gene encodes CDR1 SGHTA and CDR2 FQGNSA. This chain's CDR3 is CASSLRPVGGPDTQYF. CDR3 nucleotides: TGTGCCAGCAGCTTACGACCGGTAGGGGGCCCAGATACGCAGTATTTT.

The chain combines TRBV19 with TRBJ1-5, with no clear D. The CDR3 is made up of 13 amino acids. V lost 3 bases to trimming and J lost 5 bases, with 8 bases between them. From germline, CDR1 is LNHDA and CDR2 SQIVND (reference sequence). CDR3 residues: CASSISRYQPQHF. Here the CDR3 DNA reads TGTGCCAGTAGTATCTCCAGGTATCAGCCCCAGCATTTT.

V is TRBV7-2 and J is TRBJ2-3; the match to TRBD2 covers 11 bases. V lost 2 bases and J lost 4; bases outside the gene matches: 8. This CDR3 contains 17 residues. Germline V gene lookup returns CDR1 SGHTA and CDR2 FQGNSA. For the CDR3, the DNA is TGTGCCAGCAGCTTACGACTAGCGGGGATGGGGTCAGATACGCAGTATTTT. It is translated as CASSLRLAGMGSDTQYF.

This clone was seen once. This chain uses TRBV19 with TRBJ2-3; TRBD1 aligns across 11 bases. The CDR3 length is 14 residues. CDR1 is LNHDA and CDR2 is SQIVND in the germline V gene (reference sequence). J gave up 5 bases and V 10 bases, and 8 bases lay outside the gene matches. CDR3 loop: CATRDRGDGDTQYF. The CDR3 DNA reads TGTGCCACCAGGGACAGGGGGGACGGAGATACGCAGTATTTT. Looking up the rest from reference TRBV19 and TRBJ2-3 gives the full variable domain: DGGITQSPKYLFRKEGQNVTLSCEQNLNHDAMYWYRQDPGQGLRLIYYSQIVNDFQKGDIAEGYSVSREKKESFPLTVTSAQKNPTAFYLCATRDRGDGDTQYFGPGTRLTVL.

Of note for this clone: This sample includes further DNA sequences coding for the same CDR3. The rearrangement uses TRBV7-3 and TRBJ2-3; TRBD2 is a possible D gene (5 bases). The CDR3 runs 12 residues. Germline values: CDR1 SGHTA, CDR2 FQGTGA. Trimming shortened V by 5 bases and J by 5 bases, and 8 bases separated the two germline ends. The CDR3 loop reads CASSPGGDTQYF. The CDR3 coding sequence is TGTGCCAGCAGCCCTGGAGGAGATACGCAGTATTTT.

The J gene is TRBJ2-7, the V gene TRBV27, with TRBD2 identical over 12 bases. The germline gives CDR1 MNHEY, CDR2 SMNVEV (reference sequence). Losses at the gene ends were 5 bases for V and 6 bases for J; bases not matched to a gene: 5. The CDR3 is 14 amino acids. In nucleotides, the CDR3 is TGTGCCAGCAGTCCCCCTAGCGGGAGGGGCGAGCAGTACTTC. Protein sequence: CASSPPSGRGEQYF.

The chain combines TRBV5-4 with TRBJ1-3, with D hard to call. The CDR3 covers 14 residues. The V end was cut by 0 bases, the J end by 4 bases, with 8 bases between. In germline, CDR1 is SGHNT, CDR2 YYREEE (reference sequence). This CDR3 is CASSLDDMGNTIYF. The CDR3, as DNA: TGTGCCAGCAGCTTGGACGACATGGGAAACACCATATATTTT.